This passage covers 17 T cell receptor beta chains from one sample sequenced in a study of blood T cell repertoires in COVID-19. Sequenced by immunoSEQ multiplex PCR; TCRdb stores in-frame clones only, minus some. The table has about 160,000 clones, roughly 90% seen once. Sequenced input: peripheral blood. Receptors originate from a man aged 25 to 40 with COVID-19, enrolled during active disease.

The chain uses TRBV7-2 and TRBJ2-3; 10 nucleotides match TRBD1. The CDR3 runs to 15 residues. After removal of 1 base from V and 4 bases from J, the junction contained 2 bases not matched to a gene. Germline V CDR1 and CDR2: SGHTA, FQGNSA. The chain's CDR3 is CASSLGDRGADTQYF. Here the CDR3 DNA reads TGTGCCAGCAGCTTAGGGGACAGGGGAGCAGATACGCAGTATTTT.

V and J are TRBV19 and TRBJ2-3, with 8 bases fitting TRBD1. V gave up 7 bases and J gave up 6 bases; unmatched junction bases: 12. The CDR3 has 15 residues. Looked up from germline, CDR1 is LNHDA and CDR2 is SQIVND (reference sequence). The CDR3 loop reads CASTPRDRGSDTQYF. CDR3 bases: TGTGCCAGTACCCCCCGAGACAGGGGTTCGGATACGCAGTATTTT.

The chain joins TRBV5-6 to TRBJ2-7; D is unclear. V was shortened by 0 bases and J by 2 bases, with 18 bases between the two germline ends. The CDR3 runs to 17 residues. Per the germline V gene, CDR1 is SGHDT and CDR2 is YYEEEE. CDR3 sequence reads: CASSLGSGFLLAYEQYF. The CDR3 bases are TGTGCCAGCAGCTTGGGGTCCGGGTTCCTTCTCGCCTACGAGCAGTACTTC.

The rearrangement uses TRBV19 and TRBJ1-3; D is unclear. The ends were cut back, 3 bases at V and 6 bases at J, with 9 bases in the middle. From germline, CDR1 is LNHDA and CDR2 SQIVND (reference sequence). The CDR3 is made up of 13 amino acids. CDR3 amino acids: CASSIPWANTIYF. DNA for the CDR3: TGTGCCAGTAGTATCCCTTGGGCAAACACCATATATTTT.

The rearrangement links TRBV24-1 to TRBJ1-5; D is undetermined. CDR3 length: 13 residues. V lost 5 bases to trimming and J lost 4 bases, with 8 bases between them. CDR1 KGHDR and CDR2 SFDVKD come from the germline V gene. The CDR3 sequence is CATSGGYNQPQHF. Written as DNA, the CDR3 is TGTGCCACCAGTGGAGGGTATAATCAGCCCCAGCATTTT.

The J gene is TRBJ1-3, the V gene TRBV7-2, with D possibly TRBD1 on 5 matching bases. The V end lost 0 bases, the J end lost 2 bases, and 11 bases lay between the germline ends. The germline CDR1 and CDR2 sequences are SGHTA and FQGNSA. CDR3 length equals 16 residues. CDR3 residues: CASSLAQGIAGNTIYF. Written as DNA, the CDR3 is TGTGCCAGCAGCTTAGCGCAGGGAATTGCTGGAAACACCATATATTTT.

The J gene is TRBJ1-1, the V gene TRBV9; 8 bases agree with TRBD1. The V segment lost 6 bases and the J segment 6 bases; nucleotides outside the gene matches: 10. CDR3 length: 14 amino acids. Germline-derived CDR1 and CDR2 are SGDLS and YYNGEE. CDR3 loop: CASNQGARSSEAFF. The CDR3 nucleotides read TGTGCCAGCAACCAGGGGGCGCGTTCCTCTGAAGCTTTCTTT. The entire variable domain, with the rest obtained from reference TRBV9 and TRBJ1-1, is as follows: DSGVTQTPKHLITATGQRVTLRCSPRSGDLSVYWYQQSLDQGLQFLIQYYNGEERAKGNILERFSAQQFPDLHSELNLSSLELGDSALYFCASNQGARSSEAFFGQGTRLTVV.

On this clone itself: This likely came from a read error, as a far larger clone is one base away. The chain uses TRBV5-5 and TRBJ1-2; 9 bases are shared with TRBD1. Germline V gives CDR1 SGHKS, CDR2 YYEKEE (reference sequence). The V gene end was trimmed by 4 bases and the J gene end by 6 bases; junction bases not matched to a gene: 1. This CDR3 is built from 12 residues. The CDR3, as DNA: TGTGCCAGCAGCAGGGACAGGGATGGCTACACCTTC. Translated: CASSRDRDGYTF. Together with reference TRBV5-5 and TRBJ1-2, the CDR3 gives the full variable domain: DAGVTQSPTHLIKTRGQQVTLRCSPISGHKSVSWYQQVLGQGPQFIFQYYEKEERGRGNFPDRFSARQFPNYSSELNVNALLLGDSALYLCASSRDRDGYTFGSGTRLTVV.

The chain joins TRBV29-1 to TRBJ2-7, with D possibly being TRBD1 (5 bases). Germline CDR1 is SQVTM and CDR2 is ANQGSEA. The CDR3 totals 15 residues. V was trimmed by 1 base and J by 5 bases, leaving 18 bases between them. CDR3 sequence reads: CSVEVPDIASDEQYF. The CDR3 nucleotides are TGCAGCGTTGAAGTTCCGGACATAGCAAGTGACGAGCAGTACTTC.

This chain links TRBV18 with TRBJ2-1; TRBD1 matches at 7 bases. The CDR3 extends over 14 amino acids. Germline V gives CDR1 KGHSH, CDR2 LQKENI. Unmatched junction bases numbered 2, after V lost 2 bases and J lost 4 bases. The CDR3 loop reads CASSPRGRYNEQFF. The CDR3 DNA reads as TGTGCCAGCTCACCAAGGGGGCGTTACAATGAGCAGTTCTTC.

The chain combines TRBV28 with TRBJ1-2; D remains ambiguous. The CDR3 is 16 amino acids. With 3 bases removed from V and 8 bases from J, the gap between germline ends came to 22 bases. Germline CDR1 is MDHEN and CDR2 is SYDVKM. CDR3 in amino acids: CASSFLSNGPREGYTF. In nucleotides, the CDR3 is TGTGCCAGCAGTTTTTTATCGAACGGCCCGAGGGAGGGCTACACCTTC.

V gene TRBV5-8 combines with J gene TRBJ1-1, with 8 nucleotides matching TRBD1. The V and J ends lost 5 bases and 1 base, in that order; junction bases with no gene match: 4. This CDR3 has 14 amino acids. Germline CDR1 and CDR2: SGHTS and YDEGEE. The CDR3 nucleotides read TGTGCCAGCAGACACAGGGGGGCGAACACTGAAGCTTTCTTT. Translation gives CASRHRGANTEAFF. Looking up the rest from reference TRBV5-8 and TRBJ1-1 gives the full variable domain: EAGVTQSPTHLIKTRGQQATLRCSPISGHTSVYWYQQALGLGLQFLLWYDEGEERNRGNFPPRFSGRQFPNYSSELNVNALELEDSALYLCASRHRGANTEAFFGQGTRLTVV.

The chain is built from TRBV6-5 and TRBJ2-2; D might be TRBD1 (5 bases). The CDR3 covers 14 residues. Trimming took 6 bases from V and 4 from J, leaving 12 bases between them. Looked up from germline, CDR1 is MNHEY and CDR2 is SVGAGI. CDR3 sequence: CASRVDGATGELFF. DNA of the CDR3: TGTGCCAGCAGAGTGGATGGGGCCACCGGGGAGCTGTTTTTT.

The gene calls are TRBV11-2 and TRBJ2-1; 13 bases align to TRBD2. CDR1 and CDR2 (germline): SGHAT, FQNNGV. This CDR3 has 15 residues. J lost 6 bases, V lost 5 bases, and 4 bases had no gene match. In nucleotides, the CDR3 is TGTGCCAGCAGCCGAAGGACTAGCGGGGGCAATGAGCAGTTCTTC. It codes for CASSRRTSGGNEQFF.

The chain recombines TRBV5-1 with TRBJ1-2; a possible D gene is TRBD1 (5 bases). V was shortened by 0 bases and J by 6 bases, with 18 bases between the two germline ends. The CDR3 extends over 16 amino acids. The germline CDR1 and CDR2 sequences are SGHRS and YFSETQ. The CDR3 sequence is CASSLARGRASHGYTF. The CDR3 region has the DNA TGCGCCAGCAGCTTGGCTAGGGGCAGGGCAAGTCATGGCTACACCTTC.

CDR3 sequence (DNA): TGTGCCAGCAGCTTAGCTCCCGGGAGGGGGCAGGGCAATGAGCAGTTCTTC. This codes for CASSLAPGRGQGNEQFF. The V and J genes are TRBV7-3 and TRBJ2-1; a weak D match, TRBD2 (8 bases). V lost 2 bases and J lost 6, with 20 bases in between. Per the germline V gene, CDR1 is SGHTA and CDR2 is FQGTGA. CDR3 length equals 17 residues.

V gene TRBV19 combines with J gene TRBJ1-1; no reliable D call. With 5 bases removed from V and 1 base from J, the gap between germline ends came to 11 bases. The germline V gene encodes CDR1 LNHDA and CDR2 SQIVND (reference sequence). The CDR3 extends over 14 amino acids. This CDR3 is CASSSQATNTEAFF. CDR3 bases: TGTGCCAGTAGTTCACAAGCGACGAACACTGAAGCTTTCTTT.